Presented here are 32 T cell receptor beta chains from one specimen sequenced in a study of CD8 T cells in Susac syndrome. RNA totalling roughly 0.45 to 1 ug underwent reverse transcription with random hexamers. TCRdb redid the calling of the immunoSEQ multiplex PCR reads with MiXCR, one entry per CDR3 protein. This sample has around 170,000 distinct CDR3 sequences, with 94% found just once. Material for sequencing was CD4+ T cells from PBMCs. All receptors derive from a human donor with Susac syndrome.

V usage is TRBV29-1 and J usage is TRBJ1-5, with D perhaps TRBD1 (5 bases). The CDR3 totals 12 residues. V lost 4 bases, J lost 6 bases, and 10 bases lay in between. Germline lookup yields CDR1 SQVTM and CDR2 ANQGSEA. CDR3 in DNA: TGCAGCGTTGGGGACGGTGGTCAGCCCCAGCATTTT. Protein: CSVGDGGQPQHF.

The genes are TRBV25-1 and TRBJ1-6; TRBD1 might be the D (6 bases). Germline CDR1 reads MGHDK; CDR2 reads SYGVNS. The ends were cut back, 4 bases at V and 6 bases at J, with 16 bases in the middle. The length of the CDR3 is 16 residues. CDR3 DNA sequence: TGTGCCAGCAGTGGGGGTGAGGGGGGGGGTAATTCACCCCTCCACTTT. This sequence encodes CASSGGEGGGNSPLHF.

This sequence joins TRBV4-3 and TRBJ2-1; TRBD1 agrees at 9 bases. This CDR3 is 15 amino acids long. Germline values: CDR1 LGHNA, CDR2 YSLEER. The trim removed 2 bases at V and 4 bases at J, leaving 3 bases unmatched. The CDR3 nucleotides read TGCGCCAGCAGCCAATCGGACAGGGGTTACAATGAGCAGTTCTTC. Protein: CASSQSDRGYNEQFF.

The DNA of the CDR3 is TGTGCCAGCAGAAACCTAGGACGGCTGAACACTGAAGCTTTCTTT. The encoded protein is CASRNLGRLNTEAFF. The V gene is TRBV6-5, the J gene TRBJ1-1; D unclear. Germline-derived CDR1 and CDR2 are MNHEY and SVGAGI. V shed 6 bases and J shed 0 bases, with 14 bases lying between them. This CDR3 has 15 residues.

The chain employs TRBV7-2 and TRBJ2-1; D not certain. Per germline, CDR1 SGHTA and CDR2 FQGNSA. Trimming took 7 bases from V and 4 from J, leaving 8 bases between them. This CDR3 contains 12 residues. This CDR3 reads CASIPAYNEQFF. CDR3 sequence (DNA): TGTGCCAGCATCCCGGCGTACAATGAGCAGTTCTTC.

The J gene is TRBJ1-1, the V gene TRBV27; maybe TRBD1 (5 bases). Germline V CDR1 and CDR2: MNHEY, SMNVEV (reference sequence). V was cut by 3 bases and J by 3 bases, with 11 bases left in between. The length of the CDR3 is 14 residues. In DNA form, the CDR3 reads TGTGCCAGCAGTTTGTGGGGAGGGGACACTGAAGCTTTCTTT. The encoded protein is CASSLWGGDTEAFF.

The V and J genes are TRBV30 and TRBJ1-5; D call uncertain. This CDR3 contains 13 residues. From germline, CDR1 is GTSNPN and CDR2 SVGIG (reference sequence). Trimming shortened V by 1 base and J by 3 bases, and 7 bases separated the two germline ends. CDR3 loop: CAWSGGNNQPQHF. The CDR3 nucleotides read TGTGCCTGGAGTGGGGGAAACAATCAGCCCCAGCATTTT.

This chain uses TRBV20-1 with TRBJ2-3; D possibly corresponds to TRBD2 (7 bases). V was cut by 4 bases and J by 4 bases, with 15 bases left in between. Germline V gene data show CDR1 as DFQATT and CDR2 as SNEGSKA (reference sequence). The CDR3 length is 14 residues. CDR3 sequence reads: CSAISGEGSDTQYF. CDR3 coding DNA: TGCAGTGCTATCTCAGGGGAGGGCTCAGATACGCAGTATTTT.

The chain has TRBV6-2 or TRBV6-3 and TRBJ1-2; D may be TRBD1 (5 bases). CDR3 length equals 14 residues. Trimming stripped 2 bases from V and 5 bases from J, with 12 bases between. Germline CDR1 and CDR2: MNHEY and SVGEGT. The CDR3 nucleotides read TGTGCCAGCAGTTACGGGGGGACGGCTTATGGCTACACCTTC. Protein product: CASSYGGTAYGYTF.

The chain couples TRBV5-1 to TRBJ2-5, with TRBD2 identical over 9 bases. CDR1 is SGHRS, CDR2 YFSETQ, per germline. Trimming took 4 bases from V and 6 from J; bases not matched to a gene: 10. CDR3 length equals 15 residues. The CDR3 DNA is TGCGCCAGCAGCCGTCTAGCGGGGTCTCGAAAGACCCAGTACTTC. It yields the protein CASSRLAGSRKTQYF.

This CDR3 is CAWRRDRPQSPVNTEAFF. The DNA of the CDR3 is TGTGCCTGGAGGAGGGACAGGCCACAAAGTCCAGTGAACACTGAAGCTTTCTTT. The chain has TRBV30 and TRBJ1-1; the match to TRBD1 covers 8 bases. The CDR3 runs to 18 residues. V was clipped by 3 bases and J by 0 bases; unmatched bases: 15. Germline V lookup: CDR1 GTSNPN, CDR2 SVGIG (reference sequence).

The chain is built from TRBV13 and TRBJ2-1; D remains ambiguous. Germline CDR1 and CDR2: PRHDT and FYEKMQ (reference sequence). V was trimmed by 8 bases and J by 6 bases, leaving 17 bases between them. The CDR3 is 14 residues long. The CDR3 nucleotides are TGTGCCAGCGTTAGTGGGCTAGTGCTCAATGAGCAGTTCTTC. Protein sequence: CASVSGLVLNEQFF. Looking up the rest from reference TRBV13 and TRBJ2-1 gives the full variable domain: AAGVIQSPRHLIKEKRETATLKCYPIPRHDTVYWYQQGPGQDPQFLISFYEKMQSDKGSIPDRFSAQQFSDYHSELNMSSLELGDSALYFCASVSGLVLNEQFFGPGTRLTVL.

The CDR3: CASSSSRFYGYTF. CDR3 sequence (DNA): TGTGCCAGCAGTTCGTCCAGGTTCTATGGCTACACCTTC. The V and J genes are TRBV27 and TRBJ1-2; unclear D gene. The V end was cut by 4 bases, the J end by 4 bases, with 10 bases between. Germline assignment: CDR1 MNHEY and CDR2 SMNVEV (reference sequence). There are 13 residues in the CDR3.

The chain recombines TRBV6-5 with TRBJ2-3; 12 nucleotides align to TRBD1. The CDR3 has 20 residues. Germline V CDR1 and CDR2: MNHEY, SVGAGI. V lost 0 bases, J lost 3 bases, and 13 bases stayed unmatched. The CDR3 spells CASSYSTGTGGTVRTDTQYF. The CDR3, as DNA: TGTGCCAGCAGTTACTCAACCGGGACAGGGGGCACCGTGCGGACAGATACGCAGTATTTT.

J is TRBJ2-1 and V is TRBV20-1; D is possibly TRBD2 (6 bases). Trimming stripped 0 bases from V and 7 bases from J, with 16 bases between. The CDR3 length is 15 residues. Germline V lookup: CDR1 DFQATT, CDR2 SNEGSKA (reference sequence). Written as DNA, the CDR3 is TGCAGTGCTAGAGATTCCGGGGGAGCAAATAATGAGCAGTTCTTC. It translates to CSARDSGGANNEQFF.

The chain has TRBV4-1 and TRBJ2-5; 10 bases fit TRBD2. The trim removed 0 bases at V and 6 bases at J, leaving 10 bases unmatched. The germline V gene encodes CDR1 MGHRA and CDR2 YSYEKL. This CDR3 contains 17 residues. The CDR3 reads CASSQDRASGGWKTQYF. DNA for the CDR3: TGCGCCAGCAGCCAAGATCGGGCTAGCGGGGGTTGGAAGACCCAGTACTTC.

The CDR3 nucleotides are TGCAGTATACTAGCGGGGTACAATGAGCAGTTCTTC. Amino acids: CSILAGYNEQFF. The chain recombines TRBV20-1 with TRBJ2-1; 10 nucleotides align to TRBD2. This CDR3 is built from 12 residues. V was clipped by 8 bases and J by 4 bases; unmatched bases: 2. Germline values: CDR1 DFQATT, CDR2 SNEGSKA (reference sequence).

The chain has TRBV30 and TRBJ1-5; perhaps TRBD1 as D (5 bases). The CDR3 has 13 residues. CDR1 and CDR2 from the germline V gene are GTSNPN and SVGIG (reference sequence). The V end was cut by 2 bases, the J end by 3 bases, with 8 bases between. CDR3 bases: TGTGCCTGGAGTCGCAGGGACAATCAGCCCCAGCATTTT. This codes for CAWSRRDNQPQHF. Drawing the rest from reference TRBV30 and TRBJ1-5, the complete variable domain is SQTIHQWPATLVQPVGSPLSLECTVEGTSNPNLYWYRQAAGRGLQLLFYSVGIGQISSEVPQNLSASRPQDRQFILSSKKLLLSDSGFYLCAWSRRDNQPQHFGDGTRLSIL.

V gene TRBV3-1 combines with J gene TRBJ1-6, with 10 bases that match TRBD1. This CDR3 has 15 amino acids. Trimming took 1 base from V and 7 from J; bases not matched to a gene: 1. CDR1 is LGHDT, CDR2 YNNKEL, per germline (reference sequence). The CDR3 here is CASSQGQGANSPLHF. The CDR3 DNA reads TGTGCCAGCAGCCAAGGACAGGGGGCGAATTCACCCCTCCACTTT.

This sequence joins TRBV18 and TRBJ1-1; perhaps TRBD1 as D (5 bases). This CDR3 has 16 residues. Germline CDR1 KGHSH, CDR2 LQKENI. V lost 2 bases to trimming and J lost 1 base, with 14 bases between them. Here the CDR3 reads CASSPMKTGTNTEAFF. The CDR3 DNA reads TGTGCCAGCTCACCAATGAAAACTGGGACGAACACTGAAGCTTTCTTT.

This chain joins TRBV20-1 and TRBJ2-5, with 10 bases aligning to TRBD2. The germline V gene has CDR1 DFQATT and CDR2 SNEGSKA (reference sequence). The CDR3 has 16 amino acids. Trimming at V came to 3 bases and at J to 6 bases, leaving 13 bases not matched to a gene. The chain's CDR3 is CSASGQRGGRLQTQYF. The CDR3 DNA reads TGCAGTGCTAGTGGACAGCGGGGGGGCAGATTGCAGACCCAGTACTTC.

This chain links TRBV5-1 with TRBJ2-5; unclear D gene. V shed 0 bases and J shed 2 bases, with 14 bases lying between them. The CDR3 spans 16 residues. Per germline, CDR1 SGHRS and CDR2 YFSETQ. CDR3 in amino acids: CASSLGVFGSQETQYF. The CDR3 DNA follows: TGCGCCAGCAGCTTGGGGGTTTTCGGCTCACAAGAGACCCAGTACTTC.

The V and J genes are TRBV12-3 or TRBV12-4 and TRBJ2-7; maybe TRBD1 (6 bases). The length of the CDR3 is 14 residues. Trimming removed 5 bases from V and 0 bases from J, with 11 bases in between. The DNA of the CDR3 is TGTGCCAGCAGTCCCACAGGGAGCTCCTACGAGCAGTACTTC. Encoded protein: CASSPTGSSYEQYF.

The rearrangement uses TRBV15 and TRBJ2-2; D remains ambiguous. Between the trimmed V and J ends, which lost 3 bases and 2 bases, there was a span of 4 bases. Germline CDR1 is LNHNV and CDR2 is YYDKDF (reference sequence). The CDR3 runs to 13 residues. CDR3 residues: CATSRGNTGELFF. As DNA, the CDR3 is TGTGCCACCAGCAGGGGAAACACCGGGGAGCTGTTTTTT.

V usage is TRBV5-1 and J usage is TRBJ1-1; D is undetermined. Germline assignment: CDR1 SGHRS and CDR2 YFSETQ. There are 12 residues in the CDR3. V was shortened by 4 bases and J by 8 bases, with 12 bases between the two germline ends. CDR3 nucleotide sequence: TGCGCCAGCAGCACGGGCTTTGGGGAAGCTTTCTTT. It translates to CASSTGFGEAFF.

In its sample, this clonotype was seen a few times. This chain uses TRBV6-1 with TRBJ1-4; D gene unclear. Germline-derived CDR1 and CDR2 are MNHNS and SASEGT. The CDR3 has 14 residues. The V end lost 6 bases, the J end lost 4 bases, and 12 bases lay between the germline ends. CDR3: CASSSWGSNEKLFF. CDR3 coding DNA: TGTGCCAGCAGCTCCTGGGGTAGTAATGAAAAACTGTTTTTT.

The rearrangement links TRBV15 to TRBJ2-5, with D possibly being TRBD1 (6 bases). Trimming shortened V by 5 bases and J by 6 bases, and 19 bases separated the two germline ends. The CDR3 consists of 15 residues. The germline CDR1 and CDR2 sequences are LNHNV and YYDKDF (reference sequence). The CDR3 loop reads CATSGGGRGKKTQYF. In DNA form, the CDR3 reads TGTGCCACCAGCGGGGGCGGTAGGGGTAAAAAGACCCAGTACTTC.

The chain links TRBV5-1 to TRBJ2-5; TRBD1 or TRBD2 may be the D gene (5 bases each). Germline V lookup: CDR1 SGHRS, CDR2 YFSETQ. This CDR3 spans 15 amino acids. Trimming cost V 0 bases and J 0 bases, with 9 bases left between them. The CDR3 coding sequence is TGCGCCAGCAGCTTGGTGGGGGTTTACCAAGAGACCCAGTACTTC. Translated, it gives CASSLVGVYQETQYF. Using reference TRBV5-1 and TRBJ2-5 for the parts outside the CDR3, the full variable domain is KAGVTQTPRYLIKTRGQQVTLSCSPISGHRSVSWYQQTPGQGLQFLFEYFSETQRNKGNFPGRFSGRQFSNSRSEMNVSTLELGDSALYLCASSLVGVYQETQYFGPGTRLLVL.

This chain connects TRBV29-1 to TRBJ1-2, with a weak D call TRBD1 (6 bases). This CDR3 contains 12 residues. Trimming removed 7 bases from V and 8 bases from J, with 17 bases in between. Germline V gene data show CDR1 as SQVTM and CDR2 as ANQGSEA. As DNA, the CDR3 is TGCAGCGGGCTCCGGACAGATAGGGGCTACACCTTC. Translation gives CSGLRTDRGYTF.

This clonotype has just a few counts. The gene calls are TRBV4-2 and TRBJ2-2, with 7 bases matching TRBD2. Germline CDR1 reads LGHNA; CDR2 reads YNFKEQ. The V segment lost 0 bases and the J segment 1 base; nucleotides outside the gene matches: 2. The CDR3 is 16 amino acids. This CDR3 reads CASSQDTGGNTGELFF. Written as DNA, the CDR3 is TGTGCCAGCAGCCAAGATACGGGGGGGAACACCGGGGAGCTGTTTTTT.

This chain links TRBV18 with TRBJ2-1; TRBD1 matches at 11 bases. This CDR3 contains 14 residues. Looked up from germline, CDR1 is KGHSH and CDR2 is LQKENI. Trimming at V came to 5 bases and at J to 5 bases, leaving 2 bases not matched to a gene. The CDR3 sequence is CASSLGQGDNEQFF. The CDR3 DNA sequence: TGTGCCAGCTCATTGGGACAGGGGGACAATGAGCAGTTCTTC.

This rearrangement joins TRBV3-1 to TRBJ2-1; 9 nucleotides line up with TRBD2. Germline V lookup: CDR1 LGHDT, CDR2 YNNKEL (reference sequence). CDR3 size: 13 residues. Trimming took 5 bases from V and 7 from J; bases not matched to a gene: 3. The CDR3 bases are TGTGCCAGCAGCTTCCTAGCGGGGAATGAGCAGTTCTTC. Translation gives CASSFLAGNEQFF.